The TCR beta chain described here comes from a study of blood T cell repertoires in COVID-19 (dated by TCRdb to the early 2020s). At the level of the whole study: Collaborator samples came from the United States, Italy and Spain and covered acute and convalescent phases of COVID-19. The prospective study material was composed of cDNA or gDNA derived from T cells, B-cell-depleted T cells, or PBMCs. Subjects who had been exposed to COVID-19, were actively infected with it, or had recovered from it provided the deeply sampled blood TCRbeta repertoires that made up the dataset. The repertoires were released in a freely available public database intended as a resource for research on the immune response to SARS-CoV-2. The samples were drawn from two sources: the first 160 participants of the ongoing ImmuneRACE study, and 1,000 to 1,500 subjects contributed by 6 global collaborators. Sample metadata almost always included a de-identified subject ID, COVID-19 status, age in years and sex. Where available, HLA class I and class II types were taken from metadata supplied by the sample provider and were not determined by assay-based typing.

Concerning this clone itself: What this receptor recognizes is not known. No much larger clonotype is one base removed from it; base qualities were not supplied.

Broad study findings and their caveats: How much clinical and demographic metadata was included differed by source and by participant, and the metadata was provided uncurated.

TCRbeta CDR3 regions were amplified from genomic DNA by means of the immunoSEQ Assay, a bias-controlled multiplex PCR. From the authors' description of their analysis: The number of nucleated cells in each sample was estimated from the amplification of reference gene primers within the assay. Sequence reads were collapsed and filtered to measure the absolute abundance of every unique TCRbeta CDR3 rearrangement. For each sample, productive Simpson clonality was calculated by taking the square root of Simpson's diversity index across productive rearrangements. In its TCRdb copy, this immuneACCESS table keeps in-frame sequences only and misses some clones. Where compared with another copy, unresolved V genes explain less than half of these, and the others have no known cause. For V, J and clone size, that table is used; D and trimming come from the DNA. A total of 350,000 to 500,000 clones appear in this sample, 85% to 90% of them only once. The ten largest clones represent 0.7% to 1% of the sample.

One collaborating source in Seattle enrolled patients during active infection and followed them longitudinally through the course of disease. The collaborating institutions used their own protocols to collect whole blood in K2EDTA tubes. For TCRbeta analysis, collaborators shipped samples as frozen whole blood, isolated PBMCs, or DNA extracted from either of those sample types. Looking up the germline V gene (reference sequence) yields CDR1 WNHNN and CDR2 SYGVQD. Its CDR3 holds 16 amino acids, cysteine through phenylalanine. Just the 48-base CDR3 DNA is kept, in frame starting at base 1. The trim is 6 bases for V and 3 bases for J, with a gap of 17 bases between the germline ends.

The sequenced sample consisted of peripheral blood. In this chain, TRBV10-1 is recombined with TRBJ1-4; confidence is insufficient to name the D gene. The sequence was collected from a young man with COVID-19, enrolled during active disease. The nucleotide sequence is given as TGCGCCAGCAGACAACCCGGGATTACCTCTAATGAAAAACTGTTTTTT. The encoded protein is CASRQPGITSNEKLFF.